This TCR beta chain was identified during a study of blood T cell repertoires in COVID-19. Study-level background: Whether acute or convalescent, the COVID-19 samples came from the United States, Italy and Spain. The cDNA or gDNA used as material had been derived from T cells, B-cell-depleted T cells, or PBMCs.

Authors' processing steps: From reference gene primer amplification, estimates of nucleated cell counts were derived. Assay used: immunoSEQ multiplex PCR; TCRdb lists only in-frame clones, some missing. That table gives V, J and clone size, and the DNA gave D and trimming. The repertoire holds roughly 200,000 clones, roughly 88% seen once, with 27% in the top ten. Source material: peripheral blood. The origin of this receptor is a man in his forties with acute or convalescent COVID-19.

The CDR3 region has the DNA TGCGCCAGCAGCTCTTCCGGGACAGGGGGCTCCGAGCAGTACTTC. Translation gives CASSSSGTGGSEQYF. V is TRBV5-1 and J is TRBJ2-7; 12 nucleotides match TRBD1. There are 15 residues in the CDR3. The trim removed 3 bases at V and 6 bases at J, leaving 7 bases unmatched. Germline values: CDR1 SGHRS, CDR2 YFSETQ.